This T cell receptor (beta chain) was recovered during a study of T cell responses to AZD1222 COVID-19 vaccine. Across the whole study: The study pooled second doses at about 4 or about 12 weeks.

CDR1 is MGHRA and CDR2 is YSYEKL in the germline V gene. Trimming stripped 0 bases from V and 9 bases from J, with 17 bases between. This CDR3 is built from 16 residues. Study outcomes and limitations: A mostly white British donor set with more females was recruited, and clonal diversity was possibly underestimated. Among spike-specific TCRs, nearly half reportedly target unmutated variant regions.

In regard to this clone: Its antigen is not identified.

TCRdb's table, derived via immunoSEQ multiplex PCR, lists solely in-frame clones and lacks some. The sample consists of 150,000 or so clones, approximately 92% of them appearing once. The receptor comes from an adult in good health. This specimen consisted of peripheral blood, obtained on day 0 of AZD1222 vaccination. The genes are TRBV4-1 and TRBJ1-4, with D maybe TRBD1 (6 bases). CDR3 DNA sequence: TGCGCCAGCAGCCAAGAAGGGGGGCAGGGACCCCAAAAACTGTTTTTT. Residues: CASSQEGGQGPQKLFF.